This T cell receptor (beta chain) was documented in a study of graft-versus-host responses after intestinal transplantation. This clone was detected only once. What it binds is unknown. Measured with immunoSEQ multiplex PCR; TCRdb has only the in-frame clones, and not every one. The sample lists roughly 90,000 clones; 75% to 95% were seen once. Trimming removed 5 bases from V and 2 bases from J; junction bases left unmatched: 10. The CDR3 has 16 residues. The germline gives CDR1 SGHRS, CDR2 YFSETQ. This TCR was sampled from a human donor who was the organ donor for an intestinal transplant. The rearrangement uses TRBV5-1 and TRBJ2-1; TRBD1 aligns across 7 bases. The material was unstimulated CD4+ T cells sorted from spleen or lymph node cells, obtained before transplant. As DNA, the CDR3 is TGCGCCAGCAGAGAGGGGTCGGGACAGACCTACAATGAGCAGTTCTTC. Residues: CASREGSGQTYNEQFF.